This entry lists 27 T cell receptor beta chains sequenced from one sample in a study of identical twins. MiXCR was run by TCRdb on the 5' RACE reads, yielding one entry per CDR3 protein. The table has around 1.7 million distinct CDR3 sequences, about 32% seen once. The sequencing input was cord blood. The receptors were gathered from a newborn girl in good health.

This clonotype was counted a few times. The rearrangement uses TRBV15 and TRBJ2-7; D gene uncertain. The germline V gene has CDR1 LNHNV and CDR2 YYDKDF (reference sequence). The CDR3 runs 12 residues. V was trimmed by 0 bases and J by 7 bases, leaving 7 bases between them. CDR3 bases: TGTGCCACCAGCAGAGATGGGAATGAGCAGTACTTC. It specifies CATSRDGNEQYF.

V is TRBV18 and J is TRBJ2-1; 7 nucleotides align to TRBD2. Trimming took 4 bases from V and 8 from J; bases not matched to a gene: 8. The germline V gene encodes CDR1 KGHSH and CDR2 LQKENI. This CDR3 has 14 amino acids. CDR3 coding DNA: TGTGCCAGCTCACGGGACTATTCTGGGGATGAGCAGTTCTTC. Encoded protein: CASSRDYSGDEQFF.

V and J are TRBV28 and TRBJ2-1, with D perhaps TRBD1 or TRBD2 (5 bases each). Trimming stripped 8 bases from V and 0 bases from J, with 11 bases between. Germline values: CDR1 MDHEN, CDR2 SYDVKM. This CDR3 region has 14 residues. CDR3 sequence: CASFRGGSYNEQFF. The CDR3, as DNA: TGTGCCAGCTTCCGTGGGGGCTCCTACAATGAGCAGTTCTTC.

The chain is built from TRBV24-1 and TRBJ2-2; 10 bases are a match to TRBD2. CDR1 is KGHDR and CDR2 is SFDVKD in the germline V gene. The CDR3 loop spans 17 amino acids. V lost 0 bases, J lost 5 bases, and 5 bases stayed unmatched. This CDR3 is CATSDLQLTSGTGELFF. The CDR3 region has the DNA TGTGCCACCAGTGATTTGCAGCTGACTAGCGGGACCGGGGAGCTGTTTTTT.

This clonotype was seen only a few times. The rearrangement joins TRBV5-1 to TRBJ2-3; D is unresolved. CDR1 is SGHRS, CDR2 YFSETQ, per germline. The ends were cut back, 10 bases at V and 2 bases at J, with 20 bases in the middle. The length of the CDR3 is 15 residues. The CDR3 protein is CASRGVSYPTDTQYF. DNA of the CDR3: TGCGCCTCTCGTGGCGTCTCATATCCCACAGATACGCAGTATTTT.

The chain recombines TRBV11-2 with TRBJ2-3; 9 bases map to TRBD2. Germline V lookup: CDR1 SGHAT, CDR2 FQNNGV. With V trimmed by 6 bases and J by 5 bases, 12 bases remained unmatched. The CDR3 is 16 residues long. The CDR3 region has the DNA TGTGCCAGCAGTTCTTTAGCGGGAGTCGACGTAGATACGCAGTATTTT. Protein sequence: CASSSLAGVDVDTQYF.

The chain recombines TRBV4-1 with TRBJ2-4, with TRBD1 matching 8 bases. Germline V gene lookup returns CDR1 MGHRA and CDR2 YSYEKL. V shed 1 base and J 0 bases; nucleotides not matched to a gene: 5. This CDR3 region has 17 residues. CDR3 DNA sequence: TGCGCCAGCAGCCAAGGGGACAGGATCCCAGCCAAAAACATTCAGTACTTC. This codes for CASSQGDRIPAKNIQYF.

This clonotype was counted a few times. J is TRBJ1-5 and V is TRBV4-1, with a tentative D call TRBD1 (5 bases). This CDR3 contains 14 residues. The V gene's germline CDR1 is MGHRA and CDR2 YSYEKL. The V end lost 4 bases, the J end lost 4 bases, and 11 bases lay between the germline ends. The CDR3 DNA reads TGCGCCAGCAGCCCCTGGGGCCAGAATCAGCCCCAGCATTTT. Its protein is CASSPWGQNQPQHF.

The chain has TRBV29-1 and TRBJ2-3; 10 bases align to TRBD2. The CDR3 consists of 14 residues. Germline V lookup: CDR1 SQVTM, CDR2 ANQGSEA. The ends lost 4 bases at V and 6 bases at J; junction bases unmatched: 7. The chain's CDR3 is CSVGDLAGVDTQYF. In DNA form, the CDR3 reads TGCAGCGTTGGTGACCTAGCGGGAGTGGATACGCAGTATTTT.

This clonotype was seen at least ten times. The CDR3 nucleotides read TGTGCCACCAGTGACAGGGGCGAGCAGTACTTC. The encoded protein is CATSDRGEQYF. The V call is TRBV24-1, the J call TRBJ2-5; tentative D call: TRBD1 (6 bases). The J call may not be correct, given that the DNA end is closer to TRBJ2-7. The germline gives CDR1 KGHDR, CDR2 SFDVKD. There are 11 residues in the CDR3.

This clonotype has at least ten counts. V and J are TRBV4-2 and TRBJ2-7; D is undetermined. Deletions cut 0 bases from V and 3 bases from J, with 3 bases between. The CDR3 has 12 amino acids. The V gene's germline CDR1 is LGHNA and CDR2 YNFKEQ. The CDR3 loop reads CASSQDRYEQYF. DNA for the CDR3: TGTGCCAGCAGCCAAGATCGCTACGAGCAGTACTTC.

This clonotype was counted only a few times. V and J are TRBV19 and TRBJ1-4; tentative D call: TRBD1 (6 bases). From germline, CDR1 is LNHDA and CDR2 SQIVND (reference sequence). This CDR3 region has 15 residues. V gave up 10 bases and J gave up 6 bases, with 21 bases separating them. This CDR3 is CATTLSGEVYEKLFF. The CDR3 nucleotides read TGTGCCACTACCCTGTCAGGGGAAGTGTATGAAAAACTGTTTTTT.

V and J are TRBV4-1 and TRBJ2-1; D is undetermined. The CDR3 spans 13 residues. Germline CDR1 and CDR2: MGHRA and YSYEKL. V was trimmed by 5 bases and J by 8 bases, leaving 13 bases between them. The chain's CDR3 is CASSIPTRDEQFF. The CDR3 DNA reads TGCGCCAGCAGCATTCCGACTCGCGATGAGCAGTTCTTC.

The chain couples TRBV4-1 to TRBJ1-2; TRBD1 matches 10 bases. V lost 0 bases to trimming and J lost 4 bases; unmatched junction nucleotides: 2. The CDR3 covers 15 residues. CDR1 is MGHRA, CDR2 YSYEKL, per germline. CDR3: CASSQEGTGAYGYTF. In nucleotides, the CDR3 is TGCGCCAGCAGCCAAGAGGGGACAGGGGCCTATGGCTACACCTTC.

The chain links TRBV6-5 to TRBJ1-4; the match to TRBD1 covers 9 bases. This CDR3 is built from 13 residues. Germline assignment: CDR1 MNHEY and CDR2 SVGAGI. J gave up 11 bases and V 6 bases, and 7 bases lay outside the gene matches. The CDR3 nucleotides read TGTGCCAGCAGCCCCGACAGGGGGAGGAAACTGTTTTTT. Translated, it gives CASSPDRGRKLFF.

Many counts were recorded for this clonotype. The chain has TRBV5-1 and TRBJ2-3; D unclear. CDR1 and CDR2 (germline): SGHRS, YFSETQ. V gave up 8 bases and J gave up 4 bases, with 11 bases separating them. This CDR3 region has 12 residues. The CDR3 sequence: CASRKTSDTQYF. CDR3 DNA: TGCGCCAGTCGGAAAACTTCAGATACGCAGTATTTT.

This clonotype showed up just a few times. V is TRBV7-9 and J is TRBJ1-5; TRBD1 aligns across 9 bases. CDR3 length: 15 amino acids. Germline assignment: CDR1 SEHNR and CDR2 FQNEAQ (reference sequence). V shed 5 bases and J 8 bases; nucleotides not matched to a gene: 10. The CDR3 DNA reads TGTGCCAGCAGCCCGAGGGACAGGGCTAATGAGCCCCAGCATTTT. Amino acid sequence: CASSPRDRANEPQHF. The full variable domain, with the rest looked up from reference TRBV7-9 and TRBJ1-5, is DTGVSQNPRHKITKRGQNVTFRCDPISEHNRLYWYRQTLGQGPEFLTYFQNEAQLEKSRLLSDRFSAERPKGSFSTLEIQRTEQGDSAMYLCASSPRDRANEPQHFGDGTRLSIL.

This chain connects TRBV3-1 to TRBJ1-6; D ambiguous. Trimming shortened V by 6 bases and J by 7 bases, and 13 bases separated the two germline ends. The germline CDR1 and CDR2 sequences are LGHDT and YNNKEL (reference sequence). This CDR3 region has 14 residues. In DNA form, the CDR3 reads TGTGCCAGCAGTAGTCTCACTACGAATTCACCCCTCCACTTT. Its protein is CASSSLTTNSPLHF.

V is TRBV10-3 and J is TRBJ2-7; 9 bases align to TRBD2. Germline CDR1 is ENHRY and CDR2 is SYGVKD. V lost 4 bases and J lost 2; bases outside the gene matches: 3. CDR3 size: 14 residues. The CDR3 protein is CAISGAGGAYEQYF. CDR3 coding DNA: TGTGCCATCAGTGGAGCGGGAGGAGCCTACGAGCAGTACTTC.

The CDR3 DNA reads TGTGCCAGCAGTTACTCGAGGGGCTTACAAGAGACCCAGTACTTC. Its translation is CASSYSRGLQETQYF. The rearrangement links TRBV6-5 to TRBJ2-5, with D perhaps assigned TRBD1 or TRBD2 (5 bases each). Trimming shortened V by 0 bases and J by 2 bases, and 10 bases separated the two germline ends. CDR3 size: 15 residues. Looked up from germline, CDR1 is MNHEY and CDR2 is SVGAGI.

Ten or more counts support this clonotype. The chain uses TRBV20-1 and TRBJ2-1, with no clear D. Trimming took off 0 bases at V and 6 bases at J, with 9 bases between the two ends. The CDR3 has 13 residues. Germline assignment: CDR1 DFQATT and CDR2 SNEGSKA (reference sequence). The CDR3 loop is CSARDLRVNEQFF. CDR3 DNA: TGCAGTGCTAGAGATCTTAGGGTCAATGAGCAGTTCTTC.

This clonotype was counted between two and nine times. CDR3 DNA sequence: TGTGCCAGCAGCCAAGATGTAATAGCGGACAGGGGCTACAATGAGCAGTACTTC. It encodes CASSQDVIADRGYNEQYF. The gene calls are TRBV3-1 and TRBJ2-7; 9 positions match TRBD1. This CDR3 has 18 amino acids. Per germline, CDR1 LGHDT and CDR2 YNNKEL (reference sequence). The V and J ends lost 0 bases and 7 bases, in that order; junction bases with no gene match: 16.

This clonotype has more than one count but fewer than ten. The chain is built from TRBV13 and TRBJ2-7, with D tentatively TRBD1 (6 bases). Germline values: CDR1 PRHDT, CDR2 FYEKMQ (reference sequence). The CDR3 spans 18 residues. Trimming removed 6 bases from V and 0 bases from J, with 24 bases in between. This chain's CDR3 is CASSPWGLYGTHSYEQYF. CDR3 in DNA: TGTGCCAGCAGTCCCTGGGGGCTATACGGCACCCACTCCTACGAGCAGTACTTC.

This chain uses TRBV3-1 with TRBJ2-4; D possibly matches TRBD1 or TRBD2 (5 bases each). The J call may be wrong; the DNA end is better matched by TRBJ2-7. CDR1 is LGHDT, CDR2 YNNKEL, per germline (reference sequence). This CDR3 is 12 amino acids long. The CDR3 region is CASSQDGAEQYF. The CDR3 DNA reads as TGTGCCAGCAGCCAAGACGGGGCCGAGCAGTACTTC.

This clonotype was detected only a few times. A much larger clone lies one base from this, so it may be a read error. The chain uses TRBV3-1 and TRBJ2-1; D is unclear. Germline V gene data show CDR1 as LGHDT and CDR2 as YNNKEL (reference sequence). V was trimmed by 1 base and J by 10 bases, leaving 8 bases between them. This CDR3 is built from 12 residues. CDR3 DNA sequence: TGTGCCAGCAGCCAAGTAGTCTACGAGCAGTTCTTC. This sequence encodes CASSQVVYEQFF.

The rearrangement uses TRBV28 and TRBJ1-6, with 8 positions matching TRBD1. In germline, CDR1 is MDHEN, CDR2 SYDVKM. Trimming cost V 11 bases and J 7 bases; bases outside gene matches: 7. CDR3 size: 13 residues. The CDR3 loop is CAANRQGNSPLHF. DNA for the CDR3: TGTGCCGCAAACCGACAGGGGAATTCACCCCTCCACTTT.

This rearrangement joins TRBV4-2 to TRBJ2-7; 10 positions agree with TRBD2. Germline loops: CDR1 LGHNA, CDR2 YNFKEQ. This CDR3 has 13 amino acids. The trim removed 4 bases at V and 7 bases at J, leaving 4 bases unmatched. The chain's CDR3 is CASSRTSGREQYF. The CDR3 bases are TGTGCCAGCAGCCGGACTAGCGGACGGGAGCAGTACTTC.